These T cell receptor beta chains were read from a single sample in a study of regulatory T cells in long-lasting Graves disease. TCRdb re-derived calls from the multiplex PCR reads in MiXCR, one entry per CDR3 protein. This table holds some 500,000 distinct CDR3 sequences, roughly 13% found once. This sample also appeared in a second study, on T cells in Graves' hyperthyroidism and ophthalmopathy.

Sample: peripheral blood mononuclear cells (PBMCs), taken at new diagnosis, from a patient treated with antithyroid drugs. All receptors derive from a man aged 25-40 years with Graves disease. Each CDR3 is given with its conserved first and last residue. D genes are given only for firm matches. Size is omitted from some rows. Given values are once, few, many or a class for expanded clones.

size: once; D: TRBD2; J: TRBJ2-3; V: TRBV2; DNA: TGTGCCAGCAGTGCATTGGGCGGGAGGGCCGCCACAGATACGCAGTATTTT; CDR3: CASSALGGRAATDTQYF
size: many; D: TRBD2; J: TRBJ2-7; V: TRBV13; DNA: TGTGCCAGCAGCTTCGAACCAGCGGGAGGGTTCTACGAGCAGTACTTC; CDR3: CASSFEPAGGFYEQYF
size: NA; D: TRBD1; J: TRBJ2-3; V: TRBV30; DNA: TGTGCCTGGAGCCGGGACAGGCTCACGACAGATACGCAGTATTTT; CDR3: CAWSRDRLTTDTQYF
size: many; D: TRBD2; J: TRBJ2-7; V: TRBV20-1; DNA: TGCAGTGCCCCGACTAGCGGGAGTGCCTACGAGCAGTACTTC; CDR3: CSAPTSGSAYEQYF
size: many; D: NA; J: TRBJ1-1; V: TRBV2; DNA: TGTGCCAGCAATGAACAGGGCTACACTGAAGCTTTCTTT; CDR3: CASNEQGYTEAFF
size: NA; D: NA; J: TRBJ2-7; V: TRBV19; DNA: TGTGCCAGTAGCCCTACTACAGGGTACTACGAGCAGTACTTC; CDR3: CASSPTTGYYEQYF
size: NA; D: TRBD1; J: TRBJ1-5; V: TRBV2; DNA: TGTGCCAGCACTGAGGACAGGGTCAATCAGCCCCAGCATTTT; CDR3: CASTEDRVNQPQHF
size: many; D: TRBD1; J: TRBJ2-7; V: TRBV6-1; DNA: TGTGCCAGCAGACACGGGACAGGGGTCTACGAGCAGTACTTC; CDR3: CASRHGTGVYEQYF
size: NA; D: TRBD1; J: TRBJ1-2; V: TRBV3-1; DNA: TGTGCCAGCAGCCAATTACTCCAGGGGGTACATGGCTACACCTTC; CDR3: CASSQLLQGVHGYTF
size: few; D: NA; J: TRBJ1-5; V: TRBV5-1; DNA: TGCGCCAGCAGCTTGCGGGGTAACTTGGTTACGAATCAGCCCCAGCATTTT; CDR3: CASSLRGNLVTNQPQHF
size: few; D: NA; J: TRBJ1-1; V: TRBV18; DNA: TGTGCCGGCTCACCATCGACGGGAAGCACTGAAGCTTTCTTT; CDR3: CAGSPSTGSTEAFF
size: many; D: TRBD1; J: TRBJ2-1; V: TRBV2; DNA: TGTGCCAGCAGTGACAGACAGGGCAATGAGCAGTTCTTC; CDR3: CASSDRQGNEQFF
size: many; D: NA; J: TRBJ1-3; V: TRBV9; DNA: TGTGCCAGCGCATCCGCCAGATCTGGAAACACCATATATTTT; CDR3: CASASARSGNTIYF
size: NA; D: NA; J: TRBJ2-2; V: TRBV7-2; DNA: TGTGCCAGCAGCCCAGTCGGCCGCTACACCGGGGAGCTGTTTTTT; CDR3: CASSPVGRYTGELFF
size: NA; D: NA; J: TRBJ2-7; V: TRBV27; DNA: TGTGCCAGCAGTTTCGGAACAGGGTTCTACGAGCAGTACTTC; CDR3: CASSFGTGFYEQYF
size: many; D: TRBD1; J: TRBJ1-1; V: TRBV10-3; DNA: TGTGCCATCAGTGGCCCGGGACAGGGGAACACTGAAGCTTTCTTT; CDR3: CAISGPGQGNTEAFF
size: few; D: NA; J: TRBJ1-2; V: TRBV19; DNA: TGTGCCAGTAGGGCTCGGGCCATGGACCGCTACACCTTC; CDR3: CASRARAMDRYTF
size: few; D: TRBD1; J: TRBJ2-1; V: TRBV27; DNA: TGTGCCAGCGCCCTCGGGACAGCCCGCAATGAGCAGTTCTTC; CDR3: CASALGTARNEQFF
size: many; D: NA; J: TRBJ1-1; V: TRBV27; DNA: TGTGCCAGCAGTTGGGGACGGAGGACTGAAGCTTTCTTT; CDR3: CASSWGRRTEAFF
size: many; D: NA; J: TRBJ2-7; V: TRBV11-1; DNA: TGTGCCAGCAGCTTTCAGGCAGGCTCCATCTACGAGCAGTACTTC; CDR3: CASSFQAGSIYEQYF
size: NA; D: TRBD1; J: TRBJ2-1; V: TRBV7-3; DNA: TGTGCCAGCAGCGGACAGGGGAGGATTGAGCAGCTCTTC; CDR3: CASSGQGRIEQLF
size: many; D: TRBD2; J: TRBJ2-7; V: TRBV28; DNA: TGTGCCAGCAGTAAGGGACTAGCGGGAGAATTCATATACGAGCAGTACTTC; CDR3: CASSKGLAGEFIYEQYF
size: many; D: TRBD2; J: TRBJ2-1; V: TRBV28; DNA: TGTGCCAGCAGTCCGACTTTGGGGGGGTCCTACAATGAGCAGTTCTTC; CDR3: CASSPTLGGSYNEQFF
size: many; D: NA; J: TRBJ1-2; V: TRBV5-1; DNA: TGCGCCAGCAGCGTAGGGACGGCGGGCTACACCTTC; CDR3: CASSVGTAGYTF
size: many; D: TRBD1; J: TRBJ1-5; V: TRBV24-1; DNA: TGTGCCACCAGTGATTTGGACAGGGATCAGCCCCAGCATTTT; CDR3: CATSDLDRDQPQHF
size: many; D: TRBD1; J: TRBJ2-1; V: TRBV10-3; DNA: TGTGCCATCAGTGAGCGTAGGGGGACAGAACACAATGAGCAGTTCTTC; CDR3: CAISERRGTEHNEQFF
size: many; D: NA; J: TRBJ2-5; V: TRBV20-1; DNA: TGCAGTGCTAGAGATTTCGTCTCTCAAGAGACCCAGTACTTC; CDR3: CSARDFVSQETQYF
size: many; D: TRBD2; J: TRBJ2-7; V: TRBV20-1; DNA: TGCAGTGCTAGAGAGCGGGAGTACGAGCAGTACTTC; CDR3: CSAREREYEQYF
size: NA; D: TRBD1; J: TRBJ1-2; V: TRBV12-3/TRBV12-4; DNA: TGTGCCAGCAGTTTACGGCAGGGGGCGCATTATGGCTACACCTTC; CDR3: CASSLRQGAHYGYTF
size: NA; D: NA; J: TRBJ2-1; V: TRBV7-6; DNA: TGTGCCAGCAGCTCCACTATCGGGGGACTTGCCAGGAATGAGCAGTTCTTC; CDR3: CASSSTIGGLARNEQFF
size: many; D: NA; J: TRBJ2-3; V: TRBV12-3/TRBV12-4; DNA: TGTGCCAGCAGTCCCTCGGGGGGCACAGATACGCAGTATTTT; CDR3: CASSPSGGTDTQYF
size: many; D: NA; J: TRBJ1-2; V: TRBV30; DNA: TGTGCCTGGAGTGTTTCTCACCAACTCTATGGCTACACCTTC; CDR3: CAWSVSHQLYGYTF
size: many; D: NA; J: TRBJ2-7; V: TRBV10-1; DNA: TGCGCCAGCAGTGAGGAGGGAAGGCGCGAGCAGTACTTC; CDR3: CASSEEGRREQYF
size: few; D: NA; J: TRBJ2-2; V: TRBV20-1; DNA: TGCAGTGCTAGAGGTGGTGACACCGGGGAGCTGTTTTTT; CDR3: CSARGGDTGELFF
size: many; D: TRBD1; J: TRBJ1-5; V: TRBV12-3/TRBV12-4; DNA: TGTGCCAGCAGTTCCCGGGACAGGGGGCTGTGGAATCAGCCCCAGCATTTT; CDR3: CASSSRDRGLWNQPQHF
size: many; D: NA; J: TRBJ2-1; V: TRBV18; DNA: TGTGCCAGCTCACCCTACTACGAGGAGCAGTTCTTC; CDR3: CASSPYYEEQFF
size: many; D: NA; J: TRBJ2-7; V: TRBV29-1; DNA: TGCAGCGTTTCTGGCGCCGAGCACGAGCAGTACTTC; CDR3: CSVSGAEHEQYF
size: many; D: TRBD2; J: TRBJ2-7; V: TRBV6-1; DNA: TGTGCCAGCAGTAAGACTAGCGGGAGAAACGAGCAGTACTTC; CDR3: CASSKTSGRNEQYF
size: few; D: TRBD1; J: TRBJ2-7; V: TRBV7-6; DNA: TGTGCCAGCAGCTCGGGACAGGGGGCGACAGAGCAGTACTTC; CDR3: CASSSGQGATEQYF
size: few; D: NA; J: TRBJ1-1; V: TRBV7-9; DNA: TGTGCCAGCAGTCAAGGGAACACTGGAGCTTTCTTT; CDR3: CASSQGNTGAFF
size: few; D: NA; J: TRBJ2-3; V: TRBV9; DNA: TGTGCCAGCAGCGTAGTTCAACTGCCTCCCACAGATACGCAGTATTTT; CDR3: CASSVVQLPPTDTQYF
size: NA; D: TRBD2; J: TRBJ2-7; V: TRBV6-2/TRBV6-3; DNA: TGTGCCAGCAGTTCCCCAATCGCTAGCGGGAGTTCCTACGAGCAGTACTTC; CDR3: CASSSPIASGSSYEQYF
size: few; D: NA; J: TRBJ2-2; V: TRBV19; DNA: TGTGCCAGTAGTAATCCACTTAACACCGGGGAGCTGTTTTTT; CDR3: CASSNPLNTGELFF
size: few; D: NA; J: TRBJ2-1; V: TRBV5-1; DNA: TGCGCCAGCAGTTCACAGGGTCGTACTGAGCAGTTCTTC; CDR3: CASSSQGRTEQFF
size: few; D: TRBD2; J: TRBJ2-1; V: TRBV19; DNA: TGTGCCAGTAGTAAATACCTAGCGGGAGGGACGGGTAATGAGCAGTTCTTC; CDR3: CASSKYLAGGTGNEQFF
size: many; D: NA; J: TRBJ2-2; V: TRBV9; DNA: TGTGCCAGCAGTGCCCGGCTTGGTAGCGGCAACACCGGGGAGCTGTTTTTT; CDR3: CASSARLGSGNTGELFF
size: NA; D: TRBD2; J: TRBJ2-2; V: TRBV5-1; DNA: TGCGCCAGCAGCAAGGGACTAGCGACAGGGAACACCGGGGAGCTGTTTTTT; CDR3: CASSKGLATGNTGELFF
size: few; D: NA; J: TRBJ2-7; V: TRBV18; DNA: TGTGCCAGCTCACCACCCGTTGAGGGATCGGACGAGCAGTACTTC; CDR3: CASSPPVEGSDEQYF
size: NA; D: TRBD1; J: TRBJ2-5; V: TRBV5-1; DNA: TGCGCCAGCAGCATACCCACAGGGGGCCAAGAGACCCAGTACTTC; CDR3: CASSIPTGGQETQYF
size: few; D: NA; J: TRBJ2-1; V: TRBV20-1; DNA: TGCAGTGCTAGGGCAGGAACGGGAATGTACAATGAGCAGTTCTTC; CDR3: CSARAGTGMYNEQFF
size: NA; D: NA; J: TRBJ1-2; V: TRBV20-1; DNA: TGCAGTGCCCGGACTTTGAGAACTGGCTACACCTTC; CDR3: CSARTLRTGYTF
size: few; D: NA; J: TRBJ2-3; V: TRBV20-1; DNA: TGCAGTGCTAGTGATAGCTACCGACCAGATACGCAGTATTTT; CDR3: CSASDSYRPDTQYF
size: NA; D: NA; J: TRBJ2-1; V: TRBV4-1; DNA: TGCGCCAGCAGCCAAGGTTTCCCGGGGTCAAGCTCCTACAATGAGCAGTTCTTC; CDR3: CASSQGFPGSSSYNEQFF
size: few; D: TRBD2; J: TRBJ2-2; V: TRBV6-1; DNA: TGTGCCAGCAACCACGGAATCGGGAGGGCCCCCGGGGAGCTGTTTTTT; CDR3: CASNHGIGRAPGELFF